Listed here are 32 T cell receptor beta chains from one sample, sequenced in a study of cytomegalovirus exposure and HLA in healthy donors. Primers included in the PCR were 60 Vbeta and 13 Jbeta primers. Using immunoSEQ multiplex PCR, the repertoire was profiled, and TCRdb retains in-frame clones only, with some absent. This sample has around 90,000 clones, with more than 65% found just once. The sample was PBMCs. Receptors originate from a human donor in good health.

The chain recombines TRBV6-5 with TRBJ2-1, with 7 bases matching TRBD2. This CDR3 is 14 amino acids long. The germline CDR1 and CDR2 sequences are MNHEY and SVGAGI. V lost 0 bases, J lost 7 bases, and 3 bases stayed unmatched. The CDR3, as DNA: TGTGCCAGCAGTTACTCGTCTAGCGGTAATGAGCAGTTCTTC. This codes for CASSYSSSGNEQFF.

The chain uses TRBV4-3 and TRBJ1-5; unclear D gene. This CDR3 contains 13 residues. V was pared by 4 bases and J by 4 bases, with 8 bases between. The V gene's germline CDR1 is LGHNA and CDR2 YSLEER. The CDR3 region is CASSPRLNQPQHF. CDR3 nucleotides: TGCGCCAGCAGCCCGAGATTGAATCAGCCCCAGCATTTT.

V usage is TRBV27 and J usage is TRBJ2-2; perhaps TRBD2 as D (6 bases). Per germline, CDR1 MNHEY and CDR2 SMNVEV (reference sequence). The CDR3 is 16 amino acids. The ends were cut back, 7 bases at V and 2 bases at J, with 17 bases in the middle. Here the CDR3 reads CASKFGGSSNTGELFF. Written as DNA, the CDR3 is TGTGCCAGCAAGTTCGGGGGTAGCTCTAACACCGGGGAGCTGTTTTTT.

This chain links TRBV4-3 with TRBJ2-1; 7 nucleotides line up with TRBD2. The germline V gene has CDR1 LGHNA and CDR2 YSLEER. The CDR3 covers 20 residues. V was clipped by 0 bases and J by 5 bases; unmatched bases: 19. The CDR3, as DNA: TGCGCCAGCAGCCAAGATTGGACTAGTCCTAGTAGTGTGGGCAACAATGAGCAGTTCTTC. It specifies CASSQDWTSPSSVGNNEQFF.

The J gene is TRBJ1-3, the V gene TRBV25-1; TRBD1 might be the D (5 bases). CDR1 MGHDK and CDR2 SYGVNS come from the germline V gene. The CDR3 consists of 14 residues. V was cut by 1 base and J by 2 bases, with 6 bases left in between. CDR3 sequence (DNA): TGTGCCAGCAGTGAATCAGGGACTGGAAACACCATATATTTT. Protein product: CASSESGTGNTIYF.

This chain connects TRBV13 to TRBJ2-1; TRBD2 agrees at 9 bases. Germline-derived CDR1 and CDR2 are PRHDT and FYEKMQ (reference sequence). J lost 8 bases, V lost 5 bases, and 7 bases had no gene match. The CDR3 extends over 14 amino acids. The CDR3 nucleotides are TGTGCCAGCAGCCCTGGGACTAGCAGCCATGAGCAGTTCTTC. It translates to CASSPGTSSHEQFF.

V usage is TRBV5-4 and J usage is TRBJ2-5; D gene uncertain. Near its end, the DNA agrees better with TRBJ2-7, so the J call may be wrong. The germline V gene has CDR1 SGHNT and CDR2 YYREEE (reference sequence). This CDR3 contains 11 residues. CDR3: CASSLDNEQYF. The CDR3, as DNA: TGTGCCAGCAGCTTGGATAACGAGCAGTACTTC.

The genes are TRBV18 and TRBJ2-1; 7 bases map to TRBD2. Germline assignment: CDR1 KGHSH and CDR2 LQKENI. The V segment lost 2 bases and the J segment 3 bases; nucleotides outside the gene matches: 13. The CDR3 sequence is 18 residues long. CDR3 sequence: CASSPKILSGTLYNEQFF. CDR3 sequence (DNA): TGTGCCAGCTCACCAAAAATCCTGAGCGGGACGCTCTACAATGAGCAGTTCTTC.

The chain employs TRBV7-9 and TRBJ2-5; D is undetermined. Trimming took 4 bases from V and 8 from J, leaving 8 bases between them. Germline loops: CDR1 SEHNR, CDR2 FQNEAQ (reference sequence). This CDR3 has 11 residues. CDR3 loop: CASSYTQTQYF. CDR3 nucleotide sequence: TGTGCCAGCAGCTACACCCAAACCCAGTACTTC.

The chain joins TRBV28 to TRBJ1-3; D is unclear. CDR1 is MDHEN and CDR2 is SYDVKM in the germline V gene. The CDR3 has 11 amino acids. V was shortened by 7 bases and J by 2 bases, with 3 bases between the two germline ends. Written as DNA, the CDR3 is TGTGCCAGCACTACTGGAAACACCATATATTTT. Protein sequence: CASTTGNTIYF.

This sequence joins TRBV7-2 and TRBJ2-2; maybe TRBD2 (5 bases). The CDR3 runs 14 residues. Trimming took off 6 bases at V and 2 bases at J, with 10 bases between the two ends. In germline, CDR1 is SGHTA, CDR2 FQGNSA. CDR3 sequence: CASRVLANTGELFF. CDR3 bases: TGTGCCAGCAGGGTTCTAGCTAACACCGGGGAGCTGTTTTTT.

V usage is TRBV5-1 and J usage is TRBJ2-3, with 8 bases fitting TRBD2. Trimming cost V 4 bases and J 0 bases; bases outside gene matches: 4. The length of the CDR3 is 15 residues. Looked up from germline, CDR1 is SGHRS and CDR2 is YFSETQ. The CDR3 loop is CASSLSGVSTDTQYF. The CDR3 DNA sequence: TGCGCCAGCAGCCTTAGCGGGGTTAGCACAGATACGCAGTATTTT.

The chain couples TRBV21-1 to TRBJ2-2; the table gives TRBD2 as D, unverified against the DNA. TRBV21-1 corresponds to a pseudogene. The CDR3 has 15 residues. DNA of the CDR3: TGTGCCAGCAGCCTGAGCGGGGGGGTTGGCGGGGAGCTGTTTTTT. Its translation is CASSLSGGVGGELFF.

The chain is built from TRBV30 and TRBJ2-1; 12 bases agree with TRBD2. CDR3 length equals 14 residues. The germline V gene encodes CDR1 GTSNPN and CDR2 SVGIG (reference sequence). V gave up 2 bases and J gave up 6 bases; unmatched junction bases: 2. The CDR3 loop reads CAWSTSGGPNEQFF. The CDR3 DNA is TGTGCCTGGAGTACTAGCGGGGGGCCCAATGAGCAGTTCTTC.

This clone has only a few counts. The chain employs TRBV7-2 and TRBJ1-4, with 10 nucleotides matching TRBD1. CDR3 length: 14 amino acids. Germline V CDR1 and CDR2: SGHTA, FQGNSA. V shed 5 bases, J shed 8 bases, and the junction held 5 bases outside the gene matches. DNA for the CDR3: TGTGCCAGCAGCCCAGGACAGGGGGGGGAAAAACTGTTTTTT. Translated: CASSPGQGGEKLFF.

This clone was seen only a few times. The rearrangement links TRBV6-5 to TRBJ1-2, with D unresolved. CDR3 length: 13 amino acids. Germline loops: CDR1 MNHEY, CDR2 SVGAGI. Trimming removed 7 bases from V and 2 bases from J, with 11 bases in between. CDR3 in amino acids: CASNNGINYGYTF. The DNA for the CDR3 is TGTGCCAGCAACAACGGGATAAACTATGGCTACACCTTC.

This clone was seen more than once but under ten times. V gene TRBV27 combines with J gene TRBJ2-1; 7 bases line up with TRBD2. Per germline, CDR1 MNHEY and CDR2 SMNVEV (reference sequence). There are 16 residues in the CDR3. The J segment lost 2 bases and the V segment lost 6 bases, leaving 10 bases of the junction unmatched. The CDR3 loop reads CASSRQVAGPYNEQFF. The CDR3 DNA reads as TGTGCCAGCAGCCGTCAGGTAGCGGGCCCCTACAATGAGCAGTTCTTC.

This chain connects TRBV2 to TRBJ2-5; 12 bases fit TRBD2. The J call may be faulty, since TRBJ2-7 better matches the DNA end. The CDR3 covers 14 residues. Germline CDR1 and CDR2: SNHLY and FYNNEI. The CDR3: CASQLAGGLYEQYF. For the CDR3, the DNA is TGTGCCAGCCAACTAGCGGGGGGCCTCTACGAGCAGTACTTC.

The V call is TRBV9, the J call TRBJ2-3, with 12 bases that match TRBD2. Germline V lookup: CDR1 SGDLS, CDR2 YYNGEE. Trimming cost V 0 bases and J 3 bases; bases outside gene matches: 5. CDR3 size: 17 residues. The CDR3 bases are TGTGCCAGCAGCGTAGGAAGAGGACTAGCGGGAACAGATACGCAGTATTTT. It yields the protein CASSVGRGLAGTDTQYF. The full variable domain, its missing parts supplied by reference TRBV9 and TRBJ2-3, is DSGVTQTPKHLITATGQRVTLRCSPRSGDLSVYWYQQSLDQGLQFLIQYYNGEERAKGNILERFSAQQFPDLHSELNLSSLELGDSALYFCASSVGRGLAGTDTQYFGPGTRLTVL.

The chain is built from TRBV2 and TRBJ2-3; 10 bases align to TRBD1. V shed 5 bases and J 5 bases; nucleotides not matched to a gene: 7. This CDR3 has 15 residues. The germline gives CDR1 SNHLY, CDR2 FYNNEI. CDR3 protein: CASSSRTGGLDTQYF. The CDR3 coding sequence is TGTGCCAGCAGTTCTCGGACAGGGGGACTAGATACGCAGTATTTT.

In this sample, this clone turned up a few times. V and J are TRBV2 and TRBJ2-7; D is unclear. CDR1 SNHLY and CDR2 FYNNEI come from the germline V gene. Trimming removed 6 bases from V and 3 bases from J, with 9 bases in between. The CDR3 spans 12 residues. CDR3 coding DNA: TGTGCCAGCAGCCTATATGTCTACGAGCAGTACTTC. It encodes CASSLYVYEQYF.

The chain is built from TRBV11-2 and TRBJ2-7; 8 nucleotides match TRBD1. Unmatched junction bases numbered 7, after V lost 3 bases and J lost 0 bases. Germline-derived CDR1 and CDR2 are SGHAT and FQNNGV. This CDR3 is built from 16 residues. CDR3 in amino acids: CASSFRTGTSSYEQYF. In DNA, the CDR3 is TGTGCCAGCAGCTTCCGGACAGGGACGAGCTCCTACGAGCAGTACTTC.

CDR3 protein: CASSLEGEWRSEQFF. CDR3 nucleotides: TGTGCCAGCAGCTTAGAAGGAGAGTGGCGAAGTGAGCAGTTCTTC. The V call is TRBV7-3, the J call TRBJ2-1; D uncertain. This CDR3 is built from 15 residues. Germline CDR1 reads SGHTA; CDR2 reads FQGTGA. V was shortened by 2 bases and J by 9 bases, with 17 bases between the two germline ends.

DNA for the CDR3: TGTGCCAGCAGTCCCCGACAGGGGTATGACGAAAAACTGTTTTTT. Its protein product is CASSPRQGYDEKLFF. The chain links TRBV27 to TRBJ1-4, with 8 bases that match TRBD1. The CDR3 spans 15 residues. Germline lookup yields CDR1 MNHEY and CDR2 SMNVEV (reference sequence). Trimming removed 5 bases from V and 8 bases from J; junction bases left unmatched: 10.

This clone was counted only a few times. The V call is TRBV6-5, the J call TRBJ2-7; TRBD1 aligns across 8 bases. Per the germline V gene, CDR1 is MNHEY and CDR2 is SVGAGI. The CDR3 consists of 14 residues. Trimming took 7 bases from V and 4 from J; bases not matched to a gene: 9. Here the CDR3 reads CASTTLTGAYEQYF. The CDR3 DNA is TGTGCCAGCACCACGCTGACAGGGGCTTACGAGCAGTACTTC.

The chain has TRBV5-1 and TRBJ1-2, with TRBD1 identical over 8 bases. This CDR3 is 14 amino acids long. The trim removed 4 bases at V and 3 bases at J, leaving 5 bases unmatched. CDR1 SGHRS and CDR2 YFSETQ come from the germline V gene. As DNA, the CDR3 is TGCGCCAGCAGCCCACAGGGGGAAGACTATGGCTACACCTTC. Protein sequence: CASSPQGEDYGYTF.

The chain carries TRBV5-6 and TRBJ2-5; perhaps TRBD1 as D (5 bases). CDR1 is SGHDT and CDR2 is YYEEEE in the germline V gene. The CDR3 contains 13 residues. Trimming stripped 5 bases from V and 7 bases from J, with 15 bases between. The CDR3 DNA reads TGTGCCAGCAGACAGGCAGGCTCGGGGACCCAGTACTTC. Translated, it gives CASRQAGSGTQYF.

The V and J genes are TRBV20-1 and TRBJ1-1; D is uncertain. V lost 6 bases, J lost 5 bases, and 10 bases lay in between. CDR1 is DFQATT and CDR2 is SNEGSKA in the germline V gene (reference sequence). CDR3 length equals 11 residues. Here the CDR3 DNA reads TGCAGTGCGGCACCGGGGACTGAAGCTTTCTTT. Amino acid sequence: CSAAPGTEAFF.

The gene calls are TRBV7-7 and TRBJ2-7, with 7 bases lining up with TRBD2. This CDR3 is 15 amino acids long. The germline V gene has CDR1 SSHAT and CDR2 FNYEAQ (reference sequence). Trimming took 4 bases from V and 1 from J; bases not matched to a gene: 7. The CDR3 sequence: CASSYRDYPSYEQYF. The CDR3 coding sequence is TGTGCCAGCAGCTATAGGGACTACCCGTCCTACGAGCAGTACTTC.

The chain joins TRBV7-2 to TRBJ2-1; the match to TRBD2 covers 7 bases. The CDR3 extends over 13 amino acids. V dropped 5 bases and J dropped 11; count of bases not matched to a gene: 9. The germline gives CDR1 SGHTA, CDR2 FQGNSA. This chain's CDR3 is CASSGGTIPKQFF. The CDR3 DNA reads TGTGCCAGCAGCGGGGGGACTATTCCTAAGCAGTTCTTC.

The chain carries TRBV5-6 and TRBJ2-1; a weak D match, TRBD1 (5 bases). Per germline, CDR1 SGHDT and CDR2 YYEEEE. V was trimmed by 2 bases and J by 7 bases, leaving 13 bases between them. CDR3 length: 14 residues. The CDR3 reads CASSFLSGLNEQFF. The CDR3 nucleotides are TGTGCCAGCAGCTTTCTTTCAGGGTTGAATGAGCAGTTCTTC.

The rearrangement joins TRBV11-2 to TRBJ2-1; D is unresolved. The CDR3 consists of 12 residues. CDR1 is SGHAT and CDR2 is FQNNGV in the germline V gene. Trimming took off 5 bases at V and 6 bases at J, with 8 bases between the two ends. The CDR3 protein is CASSPGFNEQFF. The DNA of the CDR3 is TGTGCCAGCAGCCCCGGGTTCAATGAGCAGTTCTTC.